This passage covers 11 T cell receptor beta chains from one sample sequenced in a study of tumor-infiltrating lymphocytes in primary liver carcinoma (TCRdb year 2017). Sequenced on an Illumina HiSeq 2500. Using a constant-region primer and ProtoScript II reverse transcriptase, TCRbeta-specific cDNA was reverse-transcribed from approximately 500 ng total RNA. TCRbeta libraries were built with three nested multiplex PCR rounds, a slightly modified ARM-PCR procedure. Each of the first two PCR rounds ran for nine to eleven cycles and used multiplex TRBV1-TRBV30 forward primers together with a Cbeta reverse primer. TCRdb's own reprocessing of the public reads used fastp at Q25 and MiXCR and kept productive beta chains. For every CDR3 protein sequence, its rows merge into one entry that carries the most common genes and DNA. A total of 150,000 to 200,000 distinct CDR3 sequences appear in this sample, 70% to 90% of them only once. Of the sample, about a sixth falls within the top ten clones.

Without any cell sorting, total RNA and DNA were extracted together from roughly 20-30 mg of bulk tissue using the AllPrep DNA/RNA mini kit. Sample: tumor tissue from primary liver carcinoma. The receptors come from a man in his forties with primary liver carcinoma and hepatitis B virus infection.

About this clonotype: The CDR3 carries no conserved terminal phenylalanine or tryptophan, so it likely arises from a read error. The CDR3, as DNA: TGTGCCAGAAGCTCAGAATTATACAACGAGCAGTTCTTA. Amino acids: CARSSELYNEQFL. This chain connects TRBV11-2 to TRBJ2-1, with D uncertain. Germline V lookup: CDR1 SGHAT, CDR2 FQNNGV. The length of the CDR3 is 13 residues.

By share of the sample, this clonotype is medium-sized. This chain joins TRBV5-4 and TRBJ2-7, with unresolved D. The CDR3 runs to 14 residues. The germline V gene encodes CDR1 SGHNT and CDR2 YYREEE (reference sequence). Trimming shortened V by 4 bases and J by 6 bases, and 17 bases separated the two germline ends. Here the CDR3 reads CASSPDLSSSEQYF. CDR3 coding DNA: TGTGCCAGCAGCCCCGACCTCTCATCCAGCGAGCAGTACTTC. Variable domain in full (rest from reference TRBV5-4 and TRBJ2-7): ETGVTQSPTHLIKTRGQQVTLRCSSQSGHNTVSWYQQALGQGPQFIFQYYREEENGRGNFPPRFSGLQFPNYSSELNVNALELDDSALYLCASSPDLSSSEQYFGPGTRLTVT.

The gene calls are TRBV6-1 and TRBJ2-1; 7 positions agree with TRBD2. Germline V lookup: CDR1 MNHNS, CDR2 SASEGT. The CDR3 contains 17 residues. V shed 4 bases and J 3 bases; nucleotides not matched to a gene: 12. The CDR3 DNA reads TGTGCCAGCAGTGGTAGAGGAGCGGGATCGTTCTACAATGAGCAGTTCTTC. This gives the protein CASSGRGAGSFYNEQFF.

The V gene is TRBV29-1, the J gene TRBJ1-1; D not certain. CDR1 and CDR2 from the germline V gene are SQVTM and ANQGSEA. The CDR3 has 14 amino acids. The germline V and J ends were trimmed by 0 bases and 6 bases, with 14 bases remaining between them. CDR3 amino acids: CSVEDTGVRAEAFF. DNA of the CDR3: TGCAGCGTTGAAGACACCGGCGTAAGGGCTGAAGCTTTCTTT.

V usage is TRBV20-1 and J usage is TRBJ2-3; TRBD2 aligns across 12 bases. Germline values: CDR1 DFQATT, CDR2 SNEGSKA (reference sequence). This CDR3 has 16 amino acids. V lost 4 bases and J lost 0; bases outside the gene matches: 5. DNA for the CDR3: TGCAGTGCTATGGGACTAGCGGGTGCTAGCACAGATACGCAGTATTTT. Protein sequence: CSAMGLAGASTDTQYF.

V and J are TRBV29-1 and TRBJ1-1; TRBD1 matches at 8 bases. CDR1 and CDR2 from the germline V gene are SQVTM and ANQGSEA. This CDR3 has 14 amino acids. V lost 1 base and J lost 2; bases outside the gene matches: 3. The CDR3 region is CSVEVGQGNTEAFF. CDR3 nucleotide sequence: TGCAGCGTTGAAGTAGGACAGGGCAACACTGAAGCTTTCTTT.

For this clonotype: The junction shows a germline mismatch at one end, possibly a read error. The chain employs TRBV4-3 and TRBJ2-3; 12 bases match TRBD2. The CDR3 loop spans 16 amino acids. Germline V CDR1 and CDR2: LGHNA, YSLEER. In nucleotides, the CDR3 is TGCGCCAGCAGTCAGAGGACTAGCGGGACCACAGATACGCAATATTTT. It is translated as CASSQRTSGTTDTQYF.

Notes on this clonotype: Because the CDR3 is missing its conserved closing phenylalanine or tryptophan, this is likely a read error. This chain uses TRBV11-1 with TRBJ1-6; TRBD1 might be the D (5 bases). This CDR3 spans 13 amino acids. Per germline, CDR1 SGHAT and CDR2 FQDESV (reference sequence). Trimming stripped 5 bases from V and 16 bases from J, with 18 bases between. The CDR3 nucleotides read TGTGCCAGCAGCCGGACACTGGTTTCACTTCTCCACATT. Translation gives CASSRTLVSLLHI.

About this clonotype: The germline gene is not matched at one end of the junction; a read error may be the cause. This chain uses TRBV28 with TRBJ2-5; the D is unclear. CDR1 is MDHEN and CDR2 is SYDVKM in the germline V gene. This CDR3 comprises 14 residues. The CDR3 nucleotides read TGTGTCAGCAGTTTATTAGGGTTTGGGGAGACCCAGTACTTC. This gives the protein CVSSLLGFGETQYF.

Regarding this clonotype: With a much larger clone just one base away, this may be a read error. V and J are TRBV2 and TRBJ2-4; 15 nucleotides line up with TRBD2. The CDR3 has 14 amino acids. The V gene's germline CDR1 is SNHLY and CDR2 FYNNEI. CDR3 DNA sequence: TGTGTCAGCAGTTGGACTAGCGGGAGGGACATTCAGTACTTC. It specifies CVSSWTSGRDIQYF. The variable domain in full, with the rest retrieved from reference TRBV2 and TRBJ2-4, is EPEVTQTPSHQVTQMGQEVILRCVPISNHLYFYWYRQILGQKVEFLVSFYNNEISEKSEIFDDQFSVERPDGSNFTLKIRSTKLEDSAMYFCVSSWTSGRDIQYFGAGTRLSVL.

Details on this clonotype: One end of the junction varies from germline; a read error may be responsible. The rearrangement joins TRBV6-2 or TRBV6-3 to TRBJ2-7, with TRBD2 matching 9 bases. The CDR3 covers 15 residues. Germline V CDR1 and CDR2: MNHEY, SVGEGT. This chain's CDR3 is CASSTPTSGRYEQYF. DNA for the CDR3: TGTGCCAGCAGCACTCCGACTAGCGGAAGGTATGAGCAATACTTC.